One T cell receptor (beta chain) is described in this entry. Relative to its sample, this clonotype is medium-sized (0.01 to 0.1%). What this receptor recognizes is not known. Base qualities are not recorded, but no much larger clone differs from it by a single base. Rearranged TRB sequences spanning V, D and J segments were amplified by multiplex touch-down PCR using a mixed TRB-A/B primer pool. Illumina adapters and sample indices were attached to the amplicons through two consecutive PCR reactions run with Phusion HS II polymerase. After gel purification with the NucleoSpin Gel and PCR Clean-up kit, the amplicons were checked using Qubit and an Agilent 2100 Bioanalyzer. Libraries were sequenced on an Illumina MiSeq using 600-cycle, single-indexed, paired-end runs. Under the source paper's analysis protocol: MiXCR versions 2.12 and 3.0.5 were used to process TRB sequences. A clone was defined as each unique CDR3 nucleotide sequence, and only productive sequences supported by at least two reads were kept. Shannon diversity, evenness, clonality (one minus evenness), and alpha-parameterized diversity profiles from alpha 0 to 5 were included as repertoire metrics. Generation probabilities of clones in paired pre- and post-chemotherapy samples were computed with the IGoR algorithm. Through fastp at Q25 and MiXCR, TCRdb rebuilt clones from the public reads, retaining in-frame beta chains. CDR3 protein sequences are deduplicated, and each keeps its most common genes and DNA. The V and J calls and clone size are TCRdb's, not the authors'. Here the sample has about 2,000 distinct CDR3 sequences; under 30% occur a single time. The ten biggest clones cover approximately 33% of the sample.

Its CDR3 holds 19 amino acids, cysteine through phenylalanine. Solely the CDR3 DNA is kept, with 57 bases framed from the first base. The germline ends are 25 bases apart after V is trimmed by 2 bases and J by 4 bases. CDR1 SGHKS and CDR2 YYEKEE were looked up in the germline V gene (reference sequence). The entry originates in a study of T cell repertoires in aging, cancer and after chemotherapy (dated by TCRdb to the late 2010s). Study-wide context: Donors spanned six age groups from 30 or younger to 70 or older, with at least three individuals per group. The cohort comprised 200 to 250 cancer patients, some 90 with hematological and roughly 120 with solid cancers, plus 95 healthy donors as a reference group. The full dataset contained several million TCR reads. To look at immunoaging and at how T cells reconstitute after chemotherapy, the study profiled TCR beta repertoires in peripheral blood from both healthy donors and cancer patients. In the solid tumor group, the paired samples taken before and after chemotherapy came from patients with brain tumors (glioblastoma) who were receiving therapy based on temozolomide.

Summary of the overall study and its limitations: In both cancer cohorts, the median generation probability rose over the chemotherapy interval, which suggests that the repertoire was reconstituted through rebound thymic output. In healthy donors, the decline in TCR diversity with age was mainly due to loss of richness, whereas in cancer patients loss of evenness also played a role. The authors noted that the repertoire data do not allow conclusions about immunological memory after chemotherapy. Untreated patients with hematological or solid cancers showed significantly lower blood TCR diversity and higher clonality than age-matched healthy donors.

Instead of sorted cells or RNA, genomic DNA extracted from peripheral blood served as the source for amplifying TCR beta rearrangements. Source material: blood. Rearrangement joined TRBV5-5 to TRBJ1-3, with no D gene named confidently. The source of this sequence is a human donor with a solid tumor. For the CDR3, the sequence is CASSFEGSLSSTRGNTIYF. The nucleotide sequence is given as TGTGCCAGCAGCTTCGAAGGGTCCCTCAGCTCTACTCGGGGAAACACCATATATTTT.